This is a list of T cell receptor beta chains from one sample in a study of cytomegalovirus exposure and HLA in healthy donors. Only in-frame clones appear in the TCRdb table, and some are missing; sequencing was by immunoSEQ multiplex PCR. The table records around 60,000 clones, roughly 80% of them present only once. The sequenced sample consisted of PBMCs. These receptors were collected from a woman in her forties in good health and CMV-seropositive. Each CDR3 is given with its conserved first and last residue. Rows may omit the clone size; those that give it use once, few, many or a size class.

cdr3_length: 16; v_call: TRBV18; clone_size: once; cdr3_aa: CASSPPDRGSNTEAFF
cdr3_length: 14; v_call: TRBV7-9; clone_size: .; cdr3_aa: CASSLGQGAQGYTF
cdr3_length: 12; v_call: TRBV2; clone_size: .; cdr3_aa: CASSTVVDIQYF
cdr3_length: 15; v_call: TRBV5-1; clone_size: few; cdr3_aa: CASSLWTSDTDTQYF
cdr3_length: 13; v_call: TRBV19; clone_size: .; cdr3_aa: CASSTTGLSGYTF
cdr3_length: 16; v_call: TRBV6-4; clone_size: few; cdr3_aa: CASSDYRGGGADTQYF
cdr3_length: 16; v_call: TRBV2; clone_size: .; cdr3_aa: CASSAGTPNSNQPQHF
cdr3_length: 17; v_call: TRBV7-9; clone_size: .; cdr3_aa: CASSPPQGSATNEKLFF
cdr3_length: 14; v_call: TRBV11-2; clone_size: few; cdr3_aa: CASSPGQGGSPLHF
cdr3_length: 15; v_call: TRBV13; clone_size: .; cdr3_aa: CASSLGLLNTGELFF
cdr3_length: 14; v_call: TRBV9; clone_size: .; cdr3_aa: CASSVGDSNYGYTF
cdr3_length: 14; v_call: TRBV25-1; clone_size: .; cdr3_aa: CASSGPTGVSGYTF
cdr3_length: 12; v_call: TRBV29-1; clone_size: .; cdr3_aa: CSVKRSSLGYTF
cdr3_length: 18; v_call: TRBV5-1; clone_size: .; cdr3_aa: CASSSGWRQTGWETEAFF
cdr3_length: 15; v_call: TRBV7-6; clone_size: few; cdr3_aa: CASSPQAIGGNEQFF
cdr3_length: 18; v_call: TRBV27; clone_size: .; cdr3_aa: CASSLGTSGGRDTGELFF
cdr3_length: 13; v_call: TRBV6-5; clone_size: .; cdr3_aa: CASSLGSPYEQYF
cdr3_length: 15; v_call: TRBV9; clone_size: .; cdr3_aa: CASSASGSSYNEQFF
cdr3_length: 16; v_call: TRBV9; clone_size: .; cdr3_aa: CASSVWDSPQNSPLHF
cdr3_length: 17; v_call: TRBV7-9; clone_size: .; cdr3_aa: CSSSRWTGSATNEKLFF
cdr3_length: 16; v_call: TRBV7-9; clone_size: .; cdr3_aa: CSSSPPSGESTDTQYF
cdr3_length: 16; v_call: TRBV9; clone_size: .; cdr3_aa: CASSVGRDSPTGELFF
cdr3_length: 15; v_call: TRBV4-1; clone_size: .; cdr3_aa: CASSKHGGGNTEAFF
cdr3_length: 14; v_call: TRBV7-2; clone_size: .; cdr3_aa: CASSSTGLSYEQYF